This is a list of T cell receptor beta chains from one sample in a study of Ad26.COV2.S vaccination and SARS-CoV-2 variants. The data were produced by immunoSEQ multiplex PCR, yet TCRdb's version contains in-frame clones alone and is incomplete. The table has about 260,000 clones, 87% seen once. The sequenced sample was peripheral blood, obtained in a trial of Ad26.COV2.S vaccine versus placebo. These receptors all come from a person aged 18-65 years who received the Ad26.COV2.S COVID-19 vaccine or a placebo. Each CDR3 is given with its conserved first and last residue. D genes are given only for firm matches. Clone sizes are given selectively: once, few, many, or a class where the clone is expanded.

once,.,TRBJ1-1,TRBV25-1,CASSESLLVPTEAFF,TGTGCCAGCAGTGAATCCTTGCTGGTCCCCACTGAAGCTTTCTTT
.,.,TRBJ1-5,TRBV30,CAWRAGRGQPQHF,TGTGCCTGGAGGGCGGGACGCGGTCAGCCCCAGCATTTT
.,TRBD1,TRBJ2-2,TRBV5-1,CASSLVAGGFTGELFF,TGCGCCAGCAGCTTGGTGGCAGGGGGATTCACCGGGGAGCTGTTTTTT
.,TRBD1,TRBJ2-6,TRBV4-1,CASSQVIGTARGANVLTF,TGCGCCAGCAGCCAAGTAATCGGGACAGCGCGGGGGGCCAACGTCCTGACTTTC
.,.,TRBJ1-2,TRBV2,CASSVARNNYGYTF,TGTGCCAGCAGTGTAGCCAGGAATAACTATGGCTACACCTTC
.,.,TRBJ2-7,TRBV29-1,CSVVFSSGQQYF,TGCAGCGTTGTATTCAGCTCGGGGCAGCAGTACTTC
.,TRBD2,TRBJ2-2,TRBV24-1,CATRGGAANTGELFF,TGTGCCACCAGGGGAGGGGCTGCGAACACCGGGGAGCTGTTTTTT
.,.,TRBJ1-6,TRBV9,CASSVTVLGSPLHF,TGTGCCAGCAGCGTAACGGTTTTGGGTTCACCCCTCCACTTT
.,TRBD2,TRBJ2-1,TRBV9,CASSEREGLAGVDEQFF,TGTGCCAGCAGCGAGAGAGAGGGGCTAGCGGGAGTGGATGAGCAGTTCTTC
.,TRBD2,TRBJ2-7,TRBV18,CASSPPSGTYEQYF,TGTGCCAGCTCACCACCCAGCGGGACCTACGAGCAGTACTTC
.,.,TRBJ2-1,TRBV9,CASSPSPSTGAYNEQFF,TGTGCCAGCAGCCCCTCCCCGTCAACTGGAGCCTACAATGAGCAGTTCTTC
.,.,TRBJ1-4,TRBV10-3,CAISQGTGNEKLFF,TGTGCCATCAGTCAGGGTACGGGAAATGAAAAACTGTTTTTT
.,.,TRBJ2-2,TRBV27,CASSLSPDRYTGELFF,TGTGCCAGCAGTTTATCTCCGGACAGATACACCGGGGAGCTGTTTTTT
.,.,TRBJ1-2,TRBV11-1,CASSLHTSDGYTF,TGTGCCAGCAGCTTACATACATCTGATGGCTACACCTTC
.,.,TRBJ1-3,TRBV30,CAWSGKTGNTIYF,TGTGCCTGGAGTGGGAAAACTGGAAACACCATATATTTT
.,TRBD1,TRBJ1-2,TRBV29-1,CSVEDTGGTAYGYTF,TGCAGCGTTGAAGATACCGGAGGGACAGCTTATGGCTACACCTTC
.,.,TRBJ1-5,TRBV5-4,CASSPFDSNQPQHF,TGTGCCAGCAGCCCTTTCGACAGCAATCAGCCCCAGCATTTT
.,TRBD2,TRBJ2-3,TRBV27,CASGSGLASDTQYF,TGTGCCAGCGGATCGGGACTAGCTTCAGATACGCAGTATTTT
once,TRBD1,TRBJ1-1,TRBV4-3,CASRTGGLGNTEAFF,TGCGCCAGCAGGACAGGGGGACTAGGGAACACTGAAGCTTTCTTT
once,.,TRBJ1-4,TRBV6-5,CASSYRQFNEKLFF,TGTGCCAGCAGTTACCGACAGTTTAATGAAAAACTGTTTTTT
.,.,TRBJ2-4,TRBV7-3,CASSNPGGQGKNIQYF,TGTGCCAGCAGCAATCCTGGCGGGCAGGGAAAAAACATTCAGTACTTC
.,TRBD1,TRBJ2-2,TRBV4-3,CASSHNRGPSTGELFF,TGCGCCAGCAGCCACAACAGGGGGCCCAGCACCGGGGAGCTGTTTTTT
.,.,TRBJ2-3,TRBV7-3,CASSFGQGTSTDTQYF,TGTGCCAGCAGCTTCGGGCAGGGTACTAGCACAGATACGCAGTATTTT
.,TRBD1,TRBJ2-3,TRBV18,CASSRSMADRGNSDTQYF,TGTGCCAGCTCCAGATCAATGGCGGACAGGGGTAACTCAGATACGCAGTATTTT
.,.,TRBJ2-2,TRBV4-1,CASSGDGGWNTGELFF,TGCGCCAGCAGCGGCGACGGGGGATGGAACACCGGGGAGCTGTTTTTT
few,.,TRBJ1-3,TRBV3-1/TRBV3-2,CASSRQRTSGNTIYF,TGTGCCAGCAGCCGCCAGAGGACGTCTGGAAACACCATATATTTT
.,.,TRBJ1-5,TRBV2,CASSGNRNQPQHF,TGTGCCAGCAGTGGGAACCGGAATCAGCCCCAGCATTTT
.,.,TRBJ1-2,TRBV14,CASSQDPGDGYTF,TGTGCCAGCAGCCAAGATCCAGGGGATGGCTACACCTTC
.,.,TRBJ1-2,TRBV18,CASSPPFRRYGYTF,TGTGCCAGCTCACCACCGTTCCGACGTTATGGCTACACCTTC
.,.,TRBJ1-1,TRBV19,CASSILRGGNTEAFF,TGTGCCAGTAGTATACTTCGCGGAGGGAACACTGAAGCTTTCTTT
.,.,TRBJ2-1,TRBV25-1,CASSGLWGTTHPRSEQFF,TGTGCCAGCAGTGGACTCTGGGGAACTACCCATCCCAGGAGTGAGCAGTTCTTC
.,.,TRBJ2-7,TRBV3-1/TRBV3-2,CASSQDKAPYEQYF,TGTGCCAGCAGCCAAGATAAGGCACCCTACGAGCAGTACTTC
.,.,TRBJ2-1,TRBV2,CASSPPLTIVDEQFF,TGTGCCAGCAGTCCACCCCTAACTATCGTCGATGAGCAGTTCTTC
.,.,TRBJ2-1,TRBV30,CAWSPPPGGAGEQFF,TGTGCCTGGAGTCCCCCCCCGGGGGGCGCAGGTGAGCAGTTCTTC
.,TRBD2,TRBJ2-7,TRBV6-1,CASSEEEAGGREQYF,TGTGCCAGCAGTGAAGAAGAAGCGGGGGGGCGCGAGCAGTACTTC
.,.,TRBJ2-2,TRBV18,CASSPLGGPNTGELFF,TGTGCCAGCTCACCTCTGGGCGGGCCGAACACCGGGGAGCTGTTTTTT
.,TRBD2,TRBJ2-3,TRBV7-2,CASSFGGGFVDTQYF,TGTGCCAGCAGCTTTGGGGGGGGGTTCGTAGATACGCAGTATTTT
.,.,TRBJ1-3,TRBV28,CASLDGTSGNTIYF,TGTGCCAGCCTAGACGGAACCTCTGGAAACACCATATATTTT
.,.,TRBJ1-2,TRBV20-1,CSAQAAGVPF,TGCAGTGCTCAGGCGGCAGGGGTCCCATTC
.,.,TRBJ2-7,TRBV7-9,CASSLAGYYEQYF,TGTGCCAGCAGCTTAGCGGGGTACTACGAGCAGTACTTC
.,TRBD2,TRBJ2-5,TRBV4-2,CASSQDRSGSTQETQYF,TGTGCCAGCAGCCAAGATAGAAGCGGGAGCACACAGGAGACCCAGTACTTC
.,.,TRBJ1-5,TRBV21-1,CARAEPQHF,TGTGCGCGCGCGGAGCCCCAGCATTTT